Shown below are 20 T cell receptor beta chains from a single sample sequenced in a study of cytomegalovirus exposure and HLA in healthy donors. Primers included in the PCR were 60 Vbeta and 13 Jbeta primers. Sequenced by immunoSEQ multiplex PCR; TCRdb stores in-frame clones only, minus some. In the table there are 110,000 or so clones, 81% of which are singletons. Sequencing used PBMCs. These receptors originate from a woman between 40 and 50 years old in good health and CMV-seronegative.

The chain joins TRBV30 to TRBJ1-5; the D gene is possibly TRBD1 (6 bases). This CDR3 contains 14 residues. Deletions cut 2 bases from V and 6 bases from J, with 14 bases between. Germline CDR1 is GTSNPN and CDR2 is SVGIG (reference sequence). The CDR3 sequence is CAWSRARGAQPQHF. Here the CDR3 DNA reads TGTGCCTGGAGTAGGGCCAGGGGTGCTCAGCCCCAGCATTTT.

The CDR3 DNA follows: TGTGCCAGCAGCCGGATGGACTTGGTCGGGGAGCTGTTTTTT. This sequence encodes CASSRMDLVGELFF. This rearrangement joins TRBV14 to TRBJ2-2, with a tentative D call TRBD2 (5 bases). There are 14 residues in the CDR3. Trimming removed 4 bases at V and 7 bases at J, with 13 bases between. The germline V gene encodes CDR1 SGHDN and CDR2 FVKESK.

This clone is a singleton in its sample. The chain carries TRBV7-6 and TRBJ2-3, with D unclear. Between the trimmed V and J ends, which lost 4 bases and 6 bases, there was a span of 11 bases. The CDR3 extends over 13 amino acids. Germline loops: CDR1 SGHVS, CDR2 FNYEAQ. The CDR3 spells CASSSPPVDTQYF. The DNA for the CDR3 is TGTGCCAGCAGCTCCCCGCCGGTGGATACGCAGTATTTT.

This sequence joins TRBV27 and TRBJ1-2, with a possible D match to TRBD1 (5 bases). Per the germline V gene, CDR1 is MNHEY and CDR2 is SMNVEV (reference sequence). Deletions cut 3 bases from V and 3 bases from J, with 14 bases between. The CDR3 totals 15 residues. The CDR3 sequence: CASSLLSGGDYGYTF. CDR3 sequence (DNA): TGTGCCAGCAGTTTGTTATCGGGGGGGGACTATGGCTACACCTTC.

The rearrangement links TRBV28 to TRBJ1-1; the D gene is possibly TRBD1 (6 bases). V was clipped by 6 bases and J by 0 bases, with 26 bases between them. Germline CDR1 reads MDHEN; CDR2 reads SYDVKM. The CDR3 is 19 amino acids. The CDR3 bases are TGTGCCAGCAGGCGTAGGGCTTCAGGGGCGAATTATATGAACACTGAAGCTTTCTTT. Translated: CASRRRASGANYMNTEAFF.

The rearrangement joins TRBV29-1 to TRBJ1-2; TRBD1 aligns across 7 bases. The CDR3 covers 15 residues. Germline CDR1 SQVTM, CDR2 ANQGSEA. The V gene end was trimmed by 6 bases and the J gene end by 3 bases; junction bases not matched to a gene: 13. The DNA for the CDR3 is TGCAGCGTGCTAACAAGAACAGGGGACGACTATGGCTACACCTTC. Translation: CSVLTRTGDDYGYTF.

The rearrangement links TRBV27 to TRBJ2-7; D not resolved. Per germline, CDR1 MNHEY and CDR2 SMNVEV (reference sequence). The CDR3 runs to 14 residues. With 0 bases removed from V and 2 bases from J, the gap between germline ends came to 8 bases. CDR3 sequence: CASSLSVGPYEQYF. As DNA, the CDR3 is TGTGCCAGCAGTTTATCGGTGGGCCCCTACGAGCAGTACTTC.

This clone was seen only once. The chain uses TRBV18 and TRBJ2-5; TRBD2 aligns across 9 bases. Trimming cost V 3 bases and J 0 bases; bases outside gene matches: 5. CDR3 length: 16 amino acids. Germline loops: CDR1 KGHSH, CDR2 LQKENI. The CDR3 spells CASSPRLAGYQETQYF. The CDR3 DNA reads TGTGCCAGCTCACCTAGGCTAGCGGGGTACCAAGAGACCCAGTACTTC.

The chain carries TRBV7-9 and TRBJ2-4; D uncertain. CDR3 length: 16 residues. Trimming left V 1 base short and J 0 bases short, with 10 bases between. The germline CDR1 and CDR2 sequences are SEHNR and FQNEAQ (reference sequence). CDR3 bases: TGTGCCAGCAGCTTAGTGGTGGCGGCAGCCAAAAACATTCAGTACTTC. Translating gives CASSLVVAAAKNIQYF.

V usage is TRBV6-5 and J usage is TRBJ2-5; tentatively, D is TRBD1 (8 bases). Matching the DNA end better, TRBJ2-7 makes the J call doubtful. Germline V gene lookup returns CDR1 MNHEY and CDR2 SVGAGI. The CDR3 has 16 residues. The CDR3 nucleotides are TGTGCCAGCAGTTACCTCACAGGGGGGGGGACCTACGAGCAGTACTTC. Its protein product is CASSYLTGGGTYEQYF.

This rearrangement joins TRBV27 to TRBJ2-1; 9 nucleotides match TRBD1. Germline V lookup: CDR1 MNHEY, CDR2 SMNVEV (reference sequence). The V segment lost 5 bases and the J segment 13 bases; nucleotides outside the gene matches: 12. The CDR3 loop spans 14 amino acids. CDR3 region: CASSKQGDRVSQFF. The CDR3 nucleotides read TGTGCCAGCAGTAAACAAGGGGACAGGGTTTCACAGTTCTTC.

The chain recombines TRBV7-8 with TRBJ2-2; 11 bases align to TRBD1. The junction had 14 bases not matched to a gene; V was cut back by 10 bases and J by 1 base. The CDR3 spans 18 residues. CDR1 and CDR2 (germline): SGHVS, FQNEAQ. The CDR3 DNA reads TGTGCCACCAAAGGGACAGGGGGAGCGGGAGTGAACACCGGGGAGCTGTTTTTT. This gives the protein CATKGTGGAGVNTGELFF. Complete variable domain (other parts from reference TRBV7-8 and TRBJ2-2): GAGVSQSPRYKVAKRGQDVALRCDPISGHVSLFWYQQALGQGPEFLTYFQNEAQLDKSGLPSDRFFAERPEGSVSTLKIQRTQQEDSAVYLCATKGTGGAGVNTGELFFGEGSRLTVL.

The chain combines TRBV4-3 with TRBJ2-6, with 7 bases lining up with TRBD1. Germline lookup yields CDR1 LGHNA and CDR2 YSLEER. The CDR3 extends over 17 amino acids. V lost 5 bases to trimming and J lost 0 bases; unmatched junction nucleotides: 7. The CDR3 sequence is CASSTGQLDSGANVLTF. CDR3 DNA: TGCGCCAGCAGCACGGGACAGCTCGACTCTGGGGCCAACGTCCTGACTTTC.

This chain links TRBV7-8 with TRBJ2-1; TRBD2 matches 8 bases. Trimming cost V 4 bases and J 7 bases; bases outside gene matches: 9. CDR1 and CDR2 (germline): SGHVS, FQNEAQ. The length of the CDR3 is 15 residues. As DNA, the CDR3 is TGTGCCAGCAGCTCCCCTGCCCTAGCGGGTAATGAGCAGTTCTTC. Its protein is CASSSPALAGNEQFF.

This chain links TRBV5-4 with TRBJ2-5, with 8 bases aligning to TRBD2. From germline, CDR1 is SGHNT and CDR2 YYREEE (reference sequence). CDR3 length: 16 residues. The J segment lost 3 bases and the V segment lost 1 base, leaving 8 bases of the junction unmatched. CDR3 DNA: TGTGCCAGCAGCTTGTTCACGGGGGGGCTGAAAGAGACCCAGTACTTC. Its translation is CASSLFTGGLKETQYF.

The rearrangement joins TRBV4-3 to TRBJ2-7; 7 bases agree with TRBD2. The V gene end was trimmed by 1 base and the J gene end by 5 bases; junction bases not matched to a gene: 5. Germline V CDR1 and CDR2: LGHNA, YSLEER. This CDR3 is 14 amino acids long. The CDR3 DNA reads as TGCGCCAGCAGCCAAGGACGCGGGGGAGACGAGCAGTACTTC. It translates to CASSQGRGGDEQYF.

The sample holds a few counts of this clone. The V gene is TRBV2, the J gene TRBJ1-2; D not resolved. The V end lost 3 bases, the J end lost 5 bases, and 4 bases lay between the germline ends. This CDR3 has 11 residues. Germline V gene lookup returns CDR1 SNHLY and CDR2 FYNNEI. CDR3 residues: CASSDLYGYTF. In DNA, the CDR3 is TGTGCCAGCAGTGACCTATATGGCTACACCTTC.

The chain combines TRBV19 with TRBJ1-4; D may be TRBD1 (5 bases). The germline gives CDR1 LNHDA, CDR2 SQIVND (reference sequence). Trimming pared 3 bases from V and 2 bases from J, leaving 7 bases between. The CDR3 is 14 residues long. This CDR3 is CASSIRVTNEKLFF. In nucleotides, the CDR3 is TGTGCCAGTAGTATCAGGGTGACTAATGAAAAACTGTTTTTT.

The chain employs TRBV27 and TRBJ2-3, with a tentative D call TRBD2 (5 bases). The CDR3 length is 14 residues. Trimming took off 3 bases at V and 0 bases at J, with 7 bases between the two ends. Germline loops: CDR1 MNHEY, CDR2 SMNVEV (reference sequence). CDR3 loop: CASSFGGSTDTQYF. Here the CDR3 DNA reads TGTGCCAGCAGTTTCGGAGGTAGCACAGATACGCAGTATTTT.

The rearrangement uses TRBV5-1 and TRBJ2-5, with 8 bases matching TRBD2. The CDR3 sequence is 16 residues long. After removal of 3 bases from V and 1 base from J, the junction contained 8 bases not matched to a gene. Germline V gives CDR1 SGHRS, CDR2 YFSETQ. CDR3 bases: TGCGCCAGCAGCTCCCGGGAGGGGCGGCCCCAAGAGACCCAGTACTTC. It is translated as CASSSREGRPQETQYF.